This TCR beta chain was recovered during a study of T-cell memory formation after mild COVID-19. TCRdb reanalysed the 5' RACE reads using MiXCR and keeps one entry per CDR3 protein. The table has 110,000 to 150,000 distinct CDR3 sequences, 11% to 15% seen once; the top ten hold about 26%. CDR1 and CDR2 from the germline V gene are LGHDT and YNNKEL (reference sequence). The CDR3 runs to 14 residues. V was cut by 1 base and J by 2 bases, with 7 bases left in between. The sequenced sample was PBMCs or a T cell subset sorted from them (not recorded which). The chain carries TRBV3-1 and TRBJ2-3; D gene unclear. The source of this sequence is an adult woman who had mild COVID-19 (a few samples of this study predate the infection). Cell type and time point are not known. The DNA for the CDR3 is TGTGCCAGCAGCCAAGTGAGCTACACAGATACGCAGTATTTT. Translation gives CASSQVSYTDTQYF.